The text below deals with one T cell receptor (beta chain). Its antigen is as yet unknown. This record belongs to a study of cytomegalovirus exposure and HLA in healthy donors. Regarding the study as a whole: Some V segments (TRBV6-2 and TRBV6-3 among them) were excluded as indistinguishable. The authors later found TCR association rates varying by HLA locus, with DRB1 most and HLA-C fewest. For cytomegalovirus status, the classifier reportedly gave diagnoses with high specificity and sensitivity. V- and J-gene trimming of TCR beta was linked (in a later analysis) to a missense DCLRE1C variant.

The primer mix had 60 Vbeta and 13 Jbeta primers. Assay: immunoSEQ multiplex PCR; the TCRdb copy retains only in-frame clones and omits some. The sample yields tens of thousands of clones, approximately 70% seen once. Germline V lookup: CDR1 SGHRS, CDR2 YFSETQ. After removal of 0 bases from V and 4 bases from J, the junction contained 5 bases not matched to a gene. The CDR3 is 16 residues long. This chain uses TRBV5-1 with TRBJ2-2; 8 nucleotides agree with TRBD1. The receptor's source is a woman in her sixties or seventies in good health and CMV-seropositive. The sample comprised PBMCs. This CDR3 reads CASSLEGTGVTGELFF. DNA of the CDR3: TGCGCCAGCAGCTTGGAGGGGACAGGTGTCACCGGGGAGCTGTTTTTT.